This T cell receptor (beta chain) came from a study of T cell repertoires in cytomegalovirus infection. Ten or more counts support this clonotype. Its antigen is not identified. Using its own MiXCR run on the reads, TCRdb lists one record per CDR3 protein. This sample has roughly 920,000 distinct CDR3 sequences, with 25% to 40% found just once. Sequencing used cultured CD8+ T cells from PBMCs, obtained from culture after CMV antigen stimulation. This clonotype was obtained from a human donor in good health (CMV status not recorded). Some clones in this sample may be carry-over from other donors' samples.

CDR3 in DNA: TGTGCCAGCAGCTTAGTGACTAGCCGCACGTGGGAGACCCAGTACTTC. It is translated as CASSLVTSRTWETQYF. The rearrangement uses TRBV7-9 and TRBJ2-5; the match to TRBD2 covers 7 bases. J gave up 5 bases and V 1 base, and 10 bases lay outside the gene matches. The CDR3 sequence is 16 residues long. Germline CDR1 SEHNR, CDR2 FQNEAQ (reference sequence).